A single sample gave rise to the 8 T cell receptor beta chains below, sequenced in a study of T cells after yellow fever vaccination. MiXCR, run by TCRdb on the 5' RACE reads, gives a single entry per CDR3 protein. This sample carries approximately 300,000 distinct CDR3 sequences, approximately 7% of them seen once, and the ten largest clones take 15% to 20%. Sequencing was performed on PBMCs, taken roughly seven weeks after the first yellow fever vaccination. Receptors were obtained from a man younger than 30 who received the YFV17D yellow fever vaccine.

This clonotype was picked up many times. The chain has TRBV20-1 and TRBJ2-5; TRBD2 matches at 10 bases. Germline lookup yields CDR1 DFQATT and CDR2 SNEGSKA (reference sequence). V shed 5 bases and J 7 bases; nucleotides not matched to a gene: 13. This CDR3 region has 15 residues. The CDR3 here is CSAVITSGAGGTQYF. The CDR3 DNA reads TGCAGTGCTGTTATTACTAGCGGGGCGGGGGGGACCCAGTACTTC.

CDR3: CSASPGTDQETQYF. CDR3 sequence (DNA): TGCAGTGCTTCACCAGGGACAGACCAAGAGACCCAGTACTTC. This chain connects TRBV20-1 to TRBJ2-5; 7 positions agree with TRBD1. This CDR3 is 14 amino acids long. V lost 5 bases and J lost 0; bases outside the gene matches: 6. Germline values: CDR1 DFQATT, CDR2 SNEGSKA (reference sequence).

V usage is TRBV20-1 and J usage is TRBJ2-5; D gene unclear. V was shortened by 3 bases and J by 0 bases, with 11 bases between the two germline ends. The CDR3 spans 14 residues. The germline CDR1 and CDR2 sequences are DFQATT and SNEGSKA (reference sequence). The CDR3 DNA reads TGCAGTGCTAGGGTTAGCCGTAACCAAGAGACCCAGTACTTC. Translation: CSARVSRNQETQYF.

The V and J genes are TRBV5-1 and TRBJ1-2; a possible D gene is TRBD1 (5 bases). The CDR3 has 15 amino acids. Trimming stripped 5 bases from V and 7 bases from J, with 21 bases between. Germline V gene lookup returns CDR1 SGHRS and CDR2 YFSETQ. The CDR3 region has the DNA TGCGCCAGCAGACCCCTCTTTGCAGGGCCGGGTGGCTACACCTTC. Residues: CASRPLFAGPGGYTF.

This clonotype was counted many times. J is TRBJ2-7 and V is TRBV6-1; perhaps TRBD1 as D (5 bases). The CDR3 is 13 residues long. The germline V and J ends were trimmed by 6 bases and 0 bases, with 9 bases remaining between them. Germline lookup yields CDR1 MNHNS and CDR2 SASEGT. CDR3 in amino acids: CASRTASSYEQYV. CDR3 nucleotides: TGTGCCAGCAGGACAGCGAGCTCCTACGAGCAGTACGTC.

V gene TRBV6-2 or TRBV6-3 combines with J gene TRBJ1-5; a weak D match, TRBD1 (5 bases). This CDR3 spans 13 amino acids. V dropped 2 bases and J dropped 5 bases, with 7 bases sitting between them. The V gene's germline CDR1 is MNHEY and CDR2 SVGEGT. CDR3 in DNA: TGTGCCAGCAGTTACGTGGGGGATCAGCCCCAGCATTTT. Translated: CASSYVGDQPQHF.

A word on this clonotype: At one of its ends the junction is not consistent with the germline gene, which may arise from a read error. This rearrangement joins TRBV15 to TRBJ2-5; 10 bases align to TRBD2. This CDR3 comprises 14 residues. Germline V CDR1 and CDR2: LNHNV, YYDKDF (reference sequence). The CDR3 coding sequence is TGTGCCGCCAGCGGGGGGGGATCCCAAGAGACCCAGTACTTC. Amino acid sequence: CAASGGGSQETQYF.

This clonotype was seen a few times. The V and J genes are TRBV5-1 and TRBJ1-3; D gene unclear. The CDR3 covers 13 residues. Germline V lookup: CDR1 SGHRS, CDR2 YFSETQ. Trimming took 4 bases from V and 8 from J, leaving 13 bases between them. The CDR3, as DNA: TGCGCCAGCAGCCTGGAGGGTCTGGACACCATATATTTT. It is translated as CASSLEGLDTIYF.